What follows are 2 T cell receptor beta chains derived from one specimen sequenced in a study of cytomegalovirus exposure and HLA in healthy donors. In the PCR, 60 Vbeta and 13 Jbeta primers were used. Sequenced by immunoSEQ multiplex PCR; TCRdb stores in-frame clones only, minus some. The sample includes about 190,000 clones, 80% to 85% seen only once; the top ten take about 0.8%. The sample comprised PBMCs. The receptors come from a woman younger than 30 in good health and CMV-seronegative.

This chain connects TRBV18 to TRBJ2-1, with a possible D match to TRBD1 (6 bases). This CDR3 has 13 residues. Germline loops: CDR1 KGHSH, CDR2 LQKENI. V lost 1 base to trimming and J lost 10 bases, with 11 bases between them. The CDR3 bases are TGTGCCAGCTCACCACTGGTAGGGGGAGAGCAGTTCTTC. It encodes CASSPLVGGEQFF. Supplemented by reference TRBV18 and TRBJ2-1, the full variable domain reads NAGVMQNPRHLVRRRGQEARLRCSPMKGHSHVYWYRQLPEEGLKFMVYLQKENIIDESGMPKERFSAEFPKEGPSILRIQQVVRGDSAAYFCASSPLVGGEQFFGPGTRLTVL.

The rearrangement joins TRBV23-1 to TRBJ2-7; tentatively, D is TRBD1 (5 bases). TRBV23-1 is an open reading frame, and its role is uncertain. This CDR3 region has 15 residues. Trimming cost V 6 bases and J 3 bases, with 18 bases left between them. CDR3 residues: CASRPPETEIYEQYF. The CDR3 DNA reads TGCGCCAGCAGACCCCCCGAGACAGAGATCTACGAGCAGTACTTC.